These 29 T cell receptor beta chains originate from one sample sequenced in a study of tumor-infiltrating lymphocytes in primary liver carcinoma. A primer matching the constant region was used to make TCR beta cDNA from around 550 ng of total RNA. It was through three nested multiplex PCR rounds of slightly modified ARM-PCR that TCR beta libraries arose. The first two PCR rounds used TRBV1-TRBV30 forward primers with a C-beta reverse primer, 9 to 10 cycles each. TCRdb reanalysed the multiplex PCR reads using MiXCR and keeps one entry per CDR3 protein. In the table there are 300,000 to 400,000 distinct CDR3 sequences, around 60% of which are singletons. RNA isolated from unsorted whole blood supplied the blood RNA, with germline DNA also extracted. The material sequenced was peripheral blood. Every receptor here comes from a man aged 35 to 55 with primary liver carcinoma and hepatitis B virus infection.

For this clonotype: With a much larger clone just one base away, this may be a read error. The genes are TRBV10-2 and TRBJ2-5; 8 bases map to TRBD1. This CDR3 is built from 12 residues. CDR1 is WSHSY and CDR2 is SAAADI in the germline V gene. The CDR3 reads CDSKTGGETQYF. DNA for the CDR3: TGCGACAGCAAAACAGGGGGAGAGACCCAGTACTTC.

This clonotype was detected a few times. The V and J genes are TRBV19 and TRBJ2-7; D not certain. The CDR3 has 13 amino acids. V dropped 3 bases and J dropped 0 bases, with 6 bases sitting between them. Germline CDR1 reads LNHDA; CDR2 reads SQIVND (reference sequence). Written as DNA, the CDR3 is TGTGCCAGTAGTATCGCAGTCTCCTACGAGCAGTACTTC. Its protein product is CASSIAVSYEQYF.

A note on this clonotype: Because it lacks the conserved phenylalanine or tryptophan at the end, this CDR3 is likely a read error. The V gene is TRBV11-2, the J gene TRBJ2-7, with a weak D call TRBD2 (5 bases). The CDR3 covers 12 residues. The germline CDR1 and CDR2 sequences are SGHAT and FQNNGV. Here the CDR3 reads CASGLGGYEQYL. DNA of the CDR3: TGTGCCAGCGGCTTAGGCGGGTACGAGCAGTACCTC.

On this clonotype itself: The conserved closing phenylalanine or tryptophan is absent in this CDR3, likely reflecting a read error. The CDR3 DNA reads as TGTGCCAGCAGCCGAACGGGAGGGGAGGGAGCCTACGAGCAGTACCTC. This gives the protein CASSRTGGEGAYEQYL. This sequence joins TRBV11-2 and TRBJ2-7; 8 nucleotides agree with TRBD2. Trimming removed 5 bases from V and 2 bases from J; junction bases left unmatched: 11. The CDR3 consists of 16 residues. Germline lookup yields CDR1 SGHAT and CDR2 FQNNGV.

CDR3 protein: CASSLLPSPAFF. CDR3 coding DNA: TGTGCCAGCAGCCTACTACCCAGCCCAGCTTTCTTT. The rearrangement uses TRBV13 and TRBJ1-1; D gene unclear. The V end lost 5 bases, the J end lost 10 bases, and 14 bases lay between the germline ends. The CDR3 has 12 residues. CDR1 is PRHDT, CDR2 FYEKMQ, per germline (reference sequence).

The rearrangement uses TRBV6-2 or TRBV6-3 and TRBJ1-1; D is uncertain. CDR3 length equals 14 residues. V shed 8 bases and J shed 0 bases, with 13 bases lying between them. Germline lookup yields CDR1 MNHEY and CDR2 SVGEGT. CDR3 sequence: CASQEIRMNTEAFF. As DNA, the CDR3 is TGTGCCAGCCAGGAGATTCGCATGAACACTGAAGCTTTCTTT.

To note about this clonotype: This is likely a read error, given that the CDR3 carries no conserved phenylalanine or tryptophan at its end. The CDR3 loop reads CSVLPNTDTQYS. The CDR3 DNA sequence: TGCAGCGTTCTCCCTAACACAGATACGCAGTATTCT. The gene calls are TRBV29-1 and TRBJ2-3; D not resolved. Germline lookup yields CDR1 SQVTM and CDR2 ANQGSEA. The CDR3 length is 12 residues. The ends were cut back, 5 bases at V and 2 bases at J, with 8 bases in the middle.

In regard to this clonotype: Being one base from a much bigger clone, this may be a read error. The chain carries TRBV12-3 or TRBV12-4 and TRBJ1-1; D not resolved. The V gene lost 10 bases and the J gene lost 7 bases, with 16 bases spanning the gap. The CDR3 runs 12 residues. CDR3 sequence reads: CANSYTEYEAFF. The CDR3 DNA is TGTGCCAACAGCTACACAGAATATGAAGCTTTCTTT.

A word on this clonotype: Its ends do not fully match the called genes, so a read error is possible. The chain carries TRBV11-2 and TRBJ2-1; a possible D gene is TRBD2 (5 bases). Looked up from germline, CDR1 is SGHAT and CDR2 is FQNNGV. The CDR3 runs to 15 residues. The CDR3 is CACSVSEGSYNEQFF. The CDR3, as DNA: TGTGCCTGCAGCGTAAGCGAGGGTTCCTACAATGAGCAGTTCTTC.

This clonotype showed up just once. One junction end disagrees with the germline gene, perhaps due to a read error. This rearrangement joins TRBV11-2 to TRBJ2-7; the D gene could be TRBD1 or TRBD2 (5 bases each). The germline gives CDR1 SGHAT, CDR2 FQNNGV. The length of the CDR3 is 16 residues. This chain's CDR3 is CVSSLGVGRDSYEQYF. The CDR3, as DNA: TGTGTCAGCAGCCTCGGGGTGGGCAGGGACTCCTACGAGCAGTACTTC.

The chain employs TRBV5-1 and TRBJ1-4; possible D gene TRBD1, 5 bases. V was cut by 0 bases and J by 4 bases, with 7 bases left in between. Germline V gene sequence: CDR1 SGHRS, CDR2 YFSETQ. This CDR3 has 14 residues. This CDR3 reads CASSLGRVNEKLFF. CDR3 DNA sequence: TGCGCCAGCAGCTTGGGCAGGGTTAATGAAAAACTGTTTTTT.

This sequence joins TRBV4-2 and TRBJ2-5; weak D call: TRBD1 (5 bases). Germline V CDR1 and CDR2: LGHNA, YNFKEQ. This CDR3 contains 16 residues. V gave up 3 bases and J gave up 9 bases, with 23 bases separating them. CDR3 DNA: TGTGCCAGCAGCCAGGCCCGAGACTCAATCCAAGGGGCCCAGTACTTC. Translating it yields CASSQARDSIQGAQYF.

The genes are TRBV11-2 and TRBJ1-2, with TRBD1 as a possible D gene (5 bases). This CDR3 comprises 11 residues. With 8 bases removed from V and 13 bases from J, the gap between germline ends came to 17 bases. Germline CDR1 is SGHAT and CDR2 is FQNNGV. Here the CDR3 reads CASGQGRGVTF. The CDR3 nucleotides are TGTGCCAGCGGCCAGGGTCGAGGAGTCACCTTC. The full variable domain, its missing parts supplied by reference TRBV11-2 and TRBJ1-2, is EAGVAQSPRYKIIEKRQSVAFWCNPISGHATLYWYQQILGQGPKLLIQFQNNGVVDDSQLPKDRFSAERLKGVDSTLKIQPAKLEDSAVYLCASGQGRGVTFGSGTRLTVV.

A remark on this clonotype: One junction end does not reproduce the germline sequence, and a read error may be involved. The V and J genes are TRBV11-2 and TRBJ2-5; TRBD2 aligns across 7 bases. CDR3 size: 14 residues. The germline CDR1 and CDR2 sequences are SGHAT and FQNNGV. CDR3 DNA: TGTCCCAGCAGACCCGGTGGGGGGGGAGAGACCCAGTACTTC. It specifies CPSRPGGGGETQYF.

A note on this clonotype: An end of the junction differs from the germline gene, which may be a read error. V gene TRBV5-5 combines with J gene TRBJ2-5; 9 positions agree with TRBD2. The CDR3 is made up of 16 amino acids. CDR1 and CDR2 from the germline V gene are SGHKS and YYEKEE (reference sequence). This CDR3 is CAGSQRDSGSLETQYF. CDR3 sequence (DNA): TGTGCCGGCAGTCAACGCGATAGCGGGAGTCTGGAGACCCAGTACTTC.

Concerning this clonotype itself: A read error is possible here, since a much larger clone lies one base away. V gene TRBV6-1 combines with J gene TRBJ2-1, with a possible D match to TRBD2 (6 bases). The length of the CDR3 is 12 residues. CDR1 is MNHNS and CDR2 is SASEGT in the germline V gene. V lost 10 bases to trimming and J lost 7 bases, with 14 bases between them. The CDR3 region is CATRAEGNEQFF. The DNA for the CDR3 is TGTGCCACCCGGGCGGAGGGGAATGAGCAGTTCTTC.

The chain recombines TRBV19 with TRBJ2-1; TRBD2 matches 9 bases. Trimming removed 4 bases from V and 5 bases from J; junction bases left unmatched: 6. Germline CDR1 LNHDA, CDR2 SQIVND (reference sequence). There are 15 residues in the CDR3. CDR3 nucleotides: TGTGCCAGTAGTACCCTAGCGGGGAAGAACAATGAGCAGTTCTTC. It is translated as CASSTLAGKNNEQFF. Full variable domain (remainder filled in from reference TRBV19 and TRBJ2-1): DGGITQSPKYLFRKEGQNVTLSCEQNLNHDAMYWYRQDPGQGLRLIYYSQIVNDFQKGDIAEGYSVSREKKESFPLTVTSAQKNPTAFYLCASSTLAGKNNEQFFGPGTRLTVL.

As for this clonotype: A much bigger clone sits one base away, suggesting this may be a read error. This rearrangement joins TRBV6-5 to TRBJ2-7; D is perhaps TRBD2 (6 bases). Germline CDR1 MNHEY, CDR2 SVGAGI. CDR3 length: 13 residues. Deletions cut 4 bases from V and 5 bases from J, with 12 bases between. CDR3 in amino acids: CASSSFGGDEQYF. CDR3 in DNA: TGTGCCAGCAGTTCTTTCGGAGGGGACGAGCAGTACTTC.

Written as DNA, the CDR3 is TGTGCCAGCAGTACCTTGCTAGCGGGGGTCTCGAATGGCACAGATACGCAGTATTTT. It translates to CASSTLLAGVSNGTDTQYF. The V gene is TRBV6-5, the J gene TRBJ2-3; 10 bases agree with TRBD2. CDR1 and CDR2 (germline): MNHEY, SVGAGI. The CDR3 has 19 amino acids. V shed 5 bases and J 1 base; nucleotides not matched to a gene: 15.

Notes on this clonotype: One junction end disagrees with the germline gene, perhaps due to a read error. The V call is TRBV11-2, the J call TRBJ2-7; D remains unclear. The germline CDR1 and CDR2 sequences are SGHAT and FQNNGV. This CDR3 is 12 amino acids long. DNA of the CDR3: TGTGCCAGTAGCTCATACCCTTACGAGCACTACTTC. Its translation: CASSSYPYEHYF. Based on the CDR3 plus reference TRBV11-2 and TRBJ2-7, the full variable domain is EAGVAQSPRYKIIEKRQSVAFWCNPISGHATLYWYQQILGQGPKLLIQFQNNGVVDDSQLPKDRFSAERLKGVDSTLKIQPAKLEDSAVYLCASSSYPYEHYFGPGTRLTVT.

In this sample, this clonotype turned up a few times. The V and J genes are TRBV30 and TRBJ2-2, with D unresolved. This CDR3 is 15 amino acids long. Germline assignment: CDR1 GTSNPN and CDR2 SVGIG (reference sequence). V lost 0 bases and J lost 4, with 12 bases in between. The CDR3 DNA reads TGTGCCTGGAGTGTATATCTCTTGGGCACCGGGGAGCTGTTTTTT. Translating it yields CAWSVYLLGTGELFF.

The chain links TRBV11-3 to TRBJ2-1; 8 bases line up with TRBD2. The J segment lost 8 bases and the V segment lost 7 bases, leaving 13 bases of the junction unmatched. Germline lookup yields CDR1 SGHNT and CDR2 YENEEA. This CDR3 has 15 amino acids. CDR3 coding DNA: TGTGCCAGCAACCTAGATCGAGCGGGAGTGCATGAGCAGTTCTTC. Amino acid sequence: CASNLDRAGVHEQFF.

As concerns this clonotype: A much bigger clone sits one base away, suggesting this may be a read error. The chain combines TRBV4-2 with TRBJ1-1; D is uncertain. The CDR3 is made up of 16 amino acids. The germline gives CDR1 LGHNA, CDR2 YNFKEQ. The CDR3 loop is CTSSQSTSVKVTEAFF. CDR3 DNA: TGTACCAGCAGCCAATCCACATCCGTTAAGGTCACTGAAGCTTTCTTT.

The CDR3 DNA sequence: TGTGCCAGCCAAAAGGGACTAGCGGAAGTCTCAGATACGCAGTATTTT. It is translated as CASQKGLAEVSDTQYF. The gene calls are TRBV6-6 and TRBJ2-3, with TRBD2 matching over 11 bases. The CDR3 covers 16 residues. The germline gives CDR1 MNHNY, CDR2 SVGAGI (reference sequence). V lost 8 bases, J lost 4 bases, and 11 bases stayed unmatched.

Remarks on this clonotype: A much larger clone differs by one base, so this may be a read error. The chain employs TRBV10-3 and TRBJ2-7, with TRBD2 matching over 8 bases. This CDR3 comprises 17 residues. From germline, CDR1 is ENHRY and CDR2 SYGVKD. V was pared by 6 bases and J by 6 bases, with 19 bases of the junction left unmatched. The CDR3 sequence: CAISNSGLDARMAEQYF. In DNA, the CDR3 is TGTGCCATCAGCAACTCGGGACTAGATGCTAGAATGGCCGAGCAGTACTTC.

Remarks on this clonotype: This sequence may be a read error, since a much larger clone differs from it by one base. The V gene is TRBV12-3 or TRBV12-4, the J gene TRBJ1-5; TRBD1 is a possible D gene (5 bases). CDR3 length: 13 residues. This CDR3 is CASSFEGFQHQHF. As DNA, the CDR3 is TGTGCCAGCAGTTTTGAGGGGTTTCAGCACCAGCATTTT.

Concerning this clonotype itself: A much larger clone differs by one base, so this may be a read error. The chain links TRBV6-2 or TRBV6-3 to TRBJ2-1; 8 bases are a match to TRBD2. Trimming at V came to 8 bases and at J to 8 bases, leaving 8 bases not matched to a gene. Germline V gene data show CDR1 as MNHEY and CDR2 as SVGEGT. The length of the CDR3 is 13 residues. CDR3 loop: CASGRPGGDEQFF. In nucleotides, the CDR3 is TGTGCCAGCGGACGCCCGGGAGGGGATGAGCAGTTCTTC.

Regarding this clonotype: At one end, the junction sequence differs from germline, possibly due to a read error. The V and J genes are TRBV11-2 and TRBJ2-1; D unclear. The CDR3 runs 14 residues. Germline CDR1 SGHAT, CDR2 FQNNGV. The CDR3, as DNA: TGTGCCAGCAGCTACCAGACTGGGTACGCTGAGCAGTTCTTT. Protein sequence: CASSYQTGYAEQFF.

A remark on this clonotype: A much larger clonotype is one base distant, so this may be a read error. V is TRBV12-3 or TRBV12-4 and J is TRBJ1-1; D gene uncertain. This CDR3 contains 13 residues. CDR3 amino acids: CASSPSLNTEALF. The CDR3 coding sequence is TGTGCCAGCAGCCCAAGTTTAAACACTGAAGCTCTCTTT.